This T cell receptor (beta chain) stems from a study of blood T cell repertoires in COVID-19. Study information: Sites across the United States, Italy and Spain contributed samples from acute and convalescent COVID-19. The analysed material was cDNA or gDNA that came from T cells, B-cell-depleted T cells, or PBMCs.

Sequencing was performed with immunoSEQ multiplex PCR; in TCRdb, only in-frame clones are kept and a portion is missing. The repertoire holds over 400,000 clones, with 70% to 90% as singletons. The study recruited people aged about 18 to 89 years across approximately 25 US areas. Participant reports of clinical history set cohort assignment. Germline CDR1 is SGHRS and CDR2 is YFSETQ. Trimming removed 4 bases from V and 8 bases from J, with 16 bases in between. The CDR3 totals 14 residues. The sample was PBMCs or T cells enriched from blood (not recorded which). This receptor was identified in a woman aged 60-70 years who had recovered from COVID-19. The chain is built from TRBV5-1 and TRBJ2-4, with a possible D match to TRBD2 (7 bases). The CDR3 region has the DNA TGCGCCAGCAGCCCTTCGGGGGGCCGGGACATTCAGTACTTC. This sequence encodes CASSPSGGRDIQYF.